This T cell receptor (beta chain) was found in a study of cytomegalovirus exposure and HLA in healthy donors. Across the study: Prior work identified about 120 million unique TCR beta sequences in about 179 million T cells.

Amplification used 60 Vbeta primers and 13 Jbeta primers. TCRdb keeps only in-frame clones here, not all; method: immunoSEQ multiplex PCR. The sample consists of about 140,000 clones, about four fifths of them appearing once. Germline CDR1 reads MRHNA; CDR2 reads SNTAGT. The CDR3 consists of 15 residues. The J segment lost 5 bases and the V segment lost 6 bases, leaving 10 bases of the junction unmatched. The chain has TRBV6-4 and TRBJ2-3, with 8 bases aligning to TRBD2. The specimen sequenced was PBMCs. The clonotype was recovered from a woman aged 40 to 50 in good health and CMV-seropositive. CDR3 coding DNA: TGTGCCAGCAGCAGAGGGGCGGGAGGCGGAGATACGCAGTATTTT. It specifies CASSRGAGGGDTQYF.